This T cell receptor (beta chain) was captured in a study of Graves' ophthalmopathy and Graves' hyperthyroidism. At the level of the study: Blood was drawn at initial diagnosis, before any treatment.

J was trimmed by 4 bases and V by 1 base; bases with no gene match: 10. CDR1 is SQVTM and CDR2 is ANQGSEA in the germline V gene. The CDR3 extends over 16 amino acids. Study-wide results and limits: Ophthalmopathy was separated from stable hyperthyroidism by a 13-signature model with about 86% sensitivity and over 70% specificity. In blood, most expanded thyroid clonotypes above 0.001 frequency were also detected.

Beta-chain TCR CDR3 regions were amplified from RNA transcripts. Second-round multiplex PCR followed a first-round RT-PCR using HTBI primers. In TCRdb, the multiplex PCR reads were re-called with MiXCR into one record per CDR3 protein. This sample carries about 740,000 distinct CDR3 sequences, 40% of them seen once, and the ten largest clones take approximately 46%. This clonotype has just a few counts. Its specificity is unknown. Lactation, pregnancy, uncontrolled infections and other autoimmune diseases were all grounds for excluding patients. The clonotype comes from an adult man with Graves' ophthalmopathy. What was sequenced was peripheral blood. The V and J genes are TRBV29-1 and TRBJ2-5; 9 bases line up with TRBD1. The CDR3, as DNA: TGCAGCGTTGAAGGGGCCCCGGGACAGGGAACAGAGACCCAGTACTTC. It encodes CSVEGAPGQGTETQYF.